The T cell receptor beta chain under discussion was sequenced for a study of T cell repertoires in cytomegalovirus infection (dated by TCRdb to between 2018 and 2021). Regarding the study in general: Because public TCR beta signatures pointed to carriage of CMV infection together with the matching HLA type, the HLA type of each donor mattered for the analysis. Summary of the overall study and its limitations: In both this cohort and an independent cohort of 352 donors, the cumulative frequency of public TCR beta family members distinguished carriers of CMV infection plus the relevant HLA type. In the ex vivo response, HLA-C-restricted CMV-specific TCR beta clonotypes were dominant, and in two of eight donors the single most frequent clonotype came from this HLA-C-restricted group.

The CDR3 runs 13 amino acids, cysteine and phenylalanine included. Only CDR3 DNA remains: 39 bases, in frame from the first base. Germline trimming amounts to 6 bases on V and 4 bases on J, with 4 as the count of junction bases outside the gene matches. Via the germline V gene, CDR1 is SGHVS and CDR2 FNYEAQ. Sequencing used an Illumina HiSeq 1500. TCRdb reanalyzed the raw reads on its own, using fastp at Q25 for trimming and MiXCR for clone calling, and kept in-frame beta chains. Rows are combined by CDR3 protein, so each entry shows the most common genes and DNA. In all, the sample holds 150,000 to 200,000 distinct CDR3 sequences, and approximately 19% of those were seen once. The ten largest clones capture just under 3% of the sample. This clonotype was seen a few times. Its antigen remains unidentified. One base away there is no much larger clone; base qualities are not given.

The sample comprised PBMCs. This chain joins TRBV7-6 to TRBJ2-7, with 9 central nucleotides matching TRBD2. The sequence was collected from a human donor in good health (CMV status not recorded). Some clones in this sample may be carry-over from other donors' samples. CDR3 protein: CASRPTSGYEQYF. The nucleotide sequence reads TGTGCCAGCAGACCTACTAGCGGGTACGAGCAGTACTTC. The entire variable domain, with the stretches around the CDR3 drawn from the reference TRBV7-6 and TRBJ2-7 proteins, is GAGVSQSPRYKVTKRGQDVALRCDPISGHVSLYWYRQALGQGPEFLTYFNYEAQQDKSGLPNDRFSAERPEGSISTLTIQRTEQRDSAMYRCASRPTSGYEQYFGPGTRLTVT.